This paragraph covers one TCR beta chain sequence. Its antigen is still unknown. The sample belongs to a study of cytomegalovirus exposure and HLA in healthy donors. The study ran its PCR with 60 Vbeta and 13 Jbeta primers. TCRdb keeps only in-frame clones here, not all; method: immunoSEQ multiplex PCR. The top ten hold more than 2.5% of the sample, which has under 150,000 clones, about 70% seen once. Trimming took 10 bases from V and 6 from J; bases not matched to a gene: 5. CDR1 is MNHNS, CDR2 SASEGT, per germline. There are 13 residues in the CDR3. Broader study findings: Through in vitro validation, three CMV-associated chains were shown to be specific for CMV antigens.

The specimen was PBMCs. This clonotype was obtained from a woman between 55 and 75 years old in good health and CMV-seropositive. The chain uses TRBV6-1 and TRBJ2-1; TRBD2 matches 11 bases. CDR3 residues: CATRTSGFNEQFF. Written as DNA, the CDR3 is TGTGCCACCCGGACTAGCGGGTTCAATGAGCAGTTCTTC.